This TCR beta chain was identified in a study of control samples from healthy donors and cancer patients. V shed 2 bases and J shed 2 bases, with 24 bases lying between them. Germline lookup yields CDR1 MGHRA and CDR2 YSYEKL. This CDR3 contains 19 residues. Clones were read by immunoSEQ multiplex PCR, and TCRdb kept only the in-frame ones, dropping some. The sample records 110,000 to 150,000 clones, around 86% being singletons. Sequencing used blood. The source of this sequence is a man younger than 40 in good health. The chain links TRBV4-1 to TRBJ1-1; possibly TRBD1 for D (6 bases). CDR3 sequence (DNA): TGCGCCAGCAGCCAACGTTCGGACTCTCCCGACAGGACCAACACTGAAGCTTTCTTT. It encodes CASSQRSDSPDRTNTEAFF.